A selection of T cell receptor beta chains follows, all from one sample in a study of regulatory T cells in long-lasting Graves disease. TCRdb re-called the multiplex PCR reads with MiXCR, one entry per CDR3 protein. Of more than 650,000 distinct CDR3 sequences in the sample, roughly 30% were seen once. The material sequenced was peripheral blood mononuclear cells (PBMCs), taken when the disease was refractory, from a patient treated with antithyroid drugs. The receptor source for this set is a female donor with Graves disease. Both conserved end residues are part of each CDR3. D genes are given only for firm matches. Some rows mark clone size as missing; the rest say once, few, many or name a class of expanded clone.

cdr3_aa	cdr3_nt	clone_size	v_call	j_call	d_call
CASRTSGAQETQYF	TGTGCCAGTAGGACTAGCGGGGCACAAGAGACCCAGTACTTC	few	TRBV19	TRBJ2-5	TRBD2
CASSEELGDSQFF	TGTGCCAGCAGTGAAGAGTTAGGGGACTCGCAATTCTTC	-	TRBV2	TRBJ2-1	-
CASSFPRQVGTGELFF	TGTGCCAGCAGTTTCCCCCGACAGGTTGGCACCGGGGAGCTGTTTTTT	-	TRBV12-3/TRBV12-4	TRBJ2-2	-
CASASEGAFHGYTF	TGTGCTAGTGCGTCCGAGGGGGCGTTCCATGGCTACACCTTC	-	TRBV12-5	TRBJ1-2	TRBD1
CASSQLGEDTEAFF	TGCGCCAGCAGCCAACTGGGGGAGGACACTGAAGCTTTCTTT	few	TRBV4-1	TRBJ1-1	-
CASSFVALSSYNEQFF	TGTGCCAGCAGTTTTGTGGCCCTTAGCTCCTACAATGAGCAGTTCTTC	few	TRBV27	TRBJ2-1	-
CASSARGLAGSDTQYF	TGTGCCAGCAGTGCCCGGGGACTAGCGGGTTCGGATACGCAGTATTTT	-	TRBV25-1	TRBJ2-3	TRBD2
CASSAGTGKWHGYIF	TGTGCCAGCAGCGCCGGGACAGGGAAGTGGCATGGCTACATCTTC	-	TRBV5-8	TRBJ1-2	TRBD1
CSVAGVGPETQYF	TGCAGCGTAGCGGGAGTTGGTCCTGAGACCCAGTACTTC	-	TRBV29-1	TRBJ2-5	TRBD2
CASRWTSGTDTQYF	TGTGCCAGCAGGTGGACTAGCGGCACAGATACGCAGTATTTT	-	TRBV11-2	TRBJ2-3	TRBD2
CASSEQGRHYGYTF	TGTGCCAGCAGTGAACAGGGGCGGCACTATGGCTACACCTTC	-	TRBV2	TRBJ1-2	-